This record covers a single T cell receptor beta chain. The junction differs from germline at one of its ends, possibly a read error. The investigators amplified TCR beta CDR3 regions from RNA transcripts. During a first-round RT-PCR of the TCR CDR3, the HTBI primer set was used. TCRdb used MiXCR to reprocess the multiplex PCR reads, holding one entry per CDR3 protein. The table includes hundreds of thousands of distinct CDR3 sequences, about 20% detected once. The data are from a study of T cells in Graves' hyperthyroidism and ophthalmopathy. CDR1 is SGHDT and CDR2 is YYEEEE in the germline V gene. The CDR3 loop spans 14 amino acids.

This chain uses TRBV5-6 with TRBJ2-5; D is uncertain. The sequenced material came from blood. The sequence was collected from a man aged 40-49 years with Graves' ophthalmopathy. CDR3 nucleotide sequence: TGTGTCAGCAGCTTGGTTTCAACTCCATCACATAAGTACTTC. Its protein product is CVSSLVSTPSHKYF.